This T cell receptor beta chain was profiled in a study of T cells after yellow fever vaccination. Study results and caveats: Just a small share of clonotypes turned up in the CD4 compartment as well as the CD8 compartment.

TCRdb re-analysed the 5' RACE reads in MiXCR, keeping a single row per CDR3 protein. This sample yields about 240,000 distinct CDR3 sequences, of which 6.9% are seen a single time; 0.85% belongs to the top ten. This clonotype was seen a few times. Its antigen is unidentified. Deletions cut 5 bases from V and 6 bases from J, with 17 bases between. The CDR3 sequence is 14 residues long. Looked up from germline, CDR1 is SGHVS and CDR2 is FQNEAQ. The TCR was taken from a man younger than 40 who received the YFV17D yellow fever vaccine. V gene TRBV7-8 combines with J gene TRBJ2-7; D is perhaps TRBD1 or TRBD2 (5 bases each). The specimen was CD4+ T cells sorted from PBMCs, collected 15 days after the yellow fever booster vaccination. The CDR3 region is CASSPLRGAVEQYF. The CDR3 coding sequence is TGTGCCAGCAGCCCCTTGAGGGGAGCTGTCGAGCAGTACTTC.